Following are 11 T cell receptor beta chains from one sample sequenced in a study of blood T cell repertoires in COVID-19. Profiled with immunoSEQ multiplex PCR; TCRdb holds only in-frame clones, not every one. The sample carries 90,000 to 120,000 clones, about 80% recorded once. The sample comprised peripheral blood. The origin of the receptors is a man between 65 and 85 years old with acute or convalescent COVID-19.

This chain links TRBV19 with TRBJ2-1, with D possibly TRBD1 on 5 matching bases. Germline V gene lookup returns CDR1 LNHDA and CDR2 SQIVND (reference sequence). This CDR3 is built from 13 residues. V was clipped by 6 bases and J by 7 bases, with 13 bases between them. Here the CDR3 reads CASSLEGANEQFF. The CDR3 bases are TGTGCCAGTAGCCTCGAAGGGGCGAATGAGCAGTTCTTC.

This chain joins TRBV19 and TRBJ2-7; 9 bases fit TRBD1. V was pared by 4 bases and J by 6 bases, with 7 bases of the junction left unmatched. Germline V gene data show CDR1 as LNHDA and CDR2 as SQIVND (reference sequence). There are 14 residues in the CDR3. DNA of the CDR3: TGTGCCAGTAGTAACGGACAGGGGCCGGGCGAGCAGTACTTC. This sequence encodes CASSNGQGPGEQYF.

Here the CDR3 DNA reads TGCGCCAGCAAACGGGTAGCAGGGGGCAGCGGGGAGCTGTTTTTT. Encoded protein: CASKRVAGGSGELFF. The chain has TRBV5-1 and TRBJ2-2, with 8 nucleotides matching TRBD1. Trimming at V came to 6 bases and at J to 7 bases, leaving 11 bases not matched to a gene. The CDR3 contains 15 residues. Looked up from germline, CDR1 is SGHRS and CDR2 is YFSETQ.

The gene calls are TRBV7-9 and TRBJ2-3; perhaps TRBD1 as D (6 bases). V lost 5 bases and J 3 bases, leaving 9 bases between the germline ends. Germline V lookup: CDR1 SEHNR, CDR2 FQNEAQ (reference sequence). CDR3 size: 13 residues. Here the CDR3 reads CASSRGQTDTQYF. CDR3 nucleotides: TGTGCCAGCAGCCGCGGACAGACAGATACGCAGTATTTT.

V and J are TRBV5-8 and TRBJ1-5; D is possibly TRBD1 (6 bases). With 6 bases removed from V and 6 bases from J, the gap between germline ends came to 16 bases. The CDR3 sequence is 14 residues long. Per the germline V gene, CDR1 is SGHTS and CDR2 is YDEGEE. The CDR3 nucleotides read TGTGCCAGCAACGCTCTTACAGGGTCTCAGCCCCAGCATTTT. This sequence encodes CASNALTGSQPQHF.

Concerning this clone itself: An end of the junction differs from the germline gene, which may be a read error. This rearrangement joins TRBV7-3 to TRBJ2-2, with 8 bases aligning to TRBD1. Germline-derived CDR1 and CDR2 are SGHTA and FQGTGA. CDR3 length: 16 residues. The CDR3 DNA reads TGTGCCAGCAGCCTAACAGGGGGTCGGAACACCGGGGAGCTGTTTTTT. This gives the protein CASSLTGGRNTGELFF. The full variable domain, completed using reference TRBV7-3 and TRBJ2-2, is GAGVSQTPSNKVTEKGKYVELRCDPISGHTALYWYRQSLGQGPEFLIYFQGTGAADDSGLPNDRFFAVRPEGSVSTLKIQRTERGDSAVYLCASSLTGGRNTGELFFGEGSRLTVL.

The chain joins TRBV18 to TRBJ1-1; TRBD1 is a possible D gene (6 bases). This CDR3 spans 12 amino acids. Trimming took off 3 bases at V and 7 bases at J, with 9 bases between the two ends. Looked up from germline, CDR1 is KGHSH and CDR2 is LQKENI. The DNA of the CDR3 is TGTGCCAGCTCACCGGACAGTGGTGAAGCTTTCTTT. It translates to CASSPDSGEAFF.

The rearrangement uses TRBV3-1 (or the pseudogene TRBV3-2) and TRBJ2-5, with 9 bases identical to TRBD1. Trimming cost V 4 bases and J 3 bases; bases outside gene matches: 0. Germline CDR1 reads LGHDT; CDR2 reads YNNKEL (reference sequence). The CDR3 length is 13 residues. The CDR3 sequence: CASSRTGEETQYF. As DNA, the CDR3 is TGTGCCAGCAGCCGGACAGGGGAAGAGACCCAGTACTTC.

This chain connects TRBV5-6 to TRBJ2-2; TRBD2 might be the D (6 bases). Germline CDR1 and CDR2: SGHDT and YYEEEE. The CDR3 length is 15 residues. Trimming removed 4 bases from V and 0 bases from J, with 10 bases in between. In DNA, the CDR3 is TGTGCCAGCAGCCGCCGGGGGTCGAACACCGGGGAGCTGTTTTTT. This sequence encodes CASSRRGSNTGELFF.

CDR3 region: CASSPLAGESYNEQFF. The CDR3 bases are TGTGCCAGCTCACCACTAGCGGGGGAATCCTACAATGAGCAGTTCTTC. This chain connects TRBV18 to TRBJ2-1; 9 positions agree with TRBD2. The CDR3 contains 16 residues. The J segment lost 1 base and the V segment lost 1 base, leaving 2 bases of the junction unmatched. Germline V gene data show CDR1 as KGHSH and CDR2 as LQKENI.

The rearrangement joins TRBV18 to TRBJ1-1, with 7 bases aligning to TRBD1. V dropped 2 bases and J dropped 7; count of bases not matched to a gene: 1. The CDR3 is made up of 12 amino acids. From germline, CDR1 is KGHSH and CDR2 LQKENI. This CDR3 is CASSPTGDEAFF. In DNA form, the CDR3 reads TGTGCCAGCTCACCAACAGGGGATGAAGCTTTCTTT.